Each of the 17 T cell receptor beta chains below was sequenced from the same sample in a study of CD8+ T cells in alopecia areata. Reverse transcribed after extraction, RNA yielded cDNA as the sequencing template. Using immunoSEQ multiplex PCR, the repertoire was profiled, and TCRdb retains in-frame clones only, with some absent. Of about 110,000 clones listed, approximately 59% are singletons. Sequencing input: CD8+ T cells sorted from blood. Source of these receptors: a human donor in good health.

The chain couples TRBV15 to TRBJ2-3; TRBD2 matches at 11 bases. Germline assignment: CDR1 LNHNV and CDR2 YYDKDF (reference sequence). The CDR3 sequence is 15 residues long. The V segment lost 1 base and the J segment 3 bases; nucleotides outside the gene matches: 0. Here the CDR3 DNA reads TGTGCCACCAGCAGAGGACTAGCGGGGACAGATACGCAGTATTTT. It translates to CATSRGLAGTDTQYF. The whole variable domain, remainder taken from reference TRBV15 and TRBJ2-3, is DAMVIQNPRYQVTQFGKPVTLSCSQTLNHNVMYWYQQKSSQAPKLLFHYYDKDFNNEADTPDNFQSRRPNTSFCFLDIRSPGLGDTAMYLCATSRGLAGTDTQYFGPGTRLTVL.

This clone was observed many times. J is TRBJ1-2 and V is TRBV28, with D unclear. Trimming shortened V by 1 base and J by 4 bases, and 4 bases separated the two germline ends. CDR3 length: 12 amino acids. The germline V gene encodes CDR1 MDHEN and CDR2 SYDVKM. The CDR3 bases are TGTGCCAGCAGTTTATCGGGCTATGGCTACACCTTC. Translation: CASSLSGYGYTF.

This clone was seen a few times. This chain uses TRBV4-2 with TRBJ2-7; 8 nucleotides line up with TRBD2. CDR1 is LGHNA, CDR2 YNFKEQ, per germline. This CDR3 region has 13 residues. With 4 bases clipped from V and 3 bases from J, the junction kept 2 bases outside the gene matches. CDR3 amino acids: CASSPGGDYEQYF. The CDR3 coding sequence is TGTGCCAGCAGCCCCGGGGGGGACTACGAGCAGTACTTC.

The chain is built from TRBV7-9 and TRBJ1-2, with no clear D. V was clipped by 5 bases and J by 2 bases, with 12 bases between them. The CDR3 is made up of 14 amino acids. The germline CDR1 and CDR2 sequences are SEHNR and FQNEAQ (reference sequence). The CDR3 DNA follows: TGTGCCAGCAGCCCCCCTTTCGCCAACTATGGCTACACCTTC. The encoded protein is CASSPPFANYGYTF.

This clone has ten or more counts. The J gene is TRBJ2-3, the V gene TRBV15; 11 bases fit TRBD1. The CDR3 spans 15 residues. Trimming cost V 4 bases and J 5 bases; bases outside gene matches: 5. Germline V lookup: CDR1 LNHNV, CDR2 YYDKDF (reference sequence). CDR3 sequence (DNA): TGTGCCACCAGCATTGGACAGGGGGCTGTAGATACGCAGTATTTT. Its translation is CATSIGQGAVDTQYF.

The rearrangement uses TRBV9 and TRBJ2-2, with D perhaps matching TRBD1 (5 bases). Germline CDR1 SGDLS, CDR2 YYNGEE. CDR3 length: 15 residues. V was pared by 0 bases and J by 1 base, with 7 bases between. The CDR3 loop reads CASSVVGQNTGELFF. In DNA form, the CDR3 reads TGTGCCAGCAGCGTAGTTGGACAGAACACCGGGGAGCTGTTTTTT.

The chain uses TRBV29-1 and TRBJ2-7; D tentatively fits TRBD1 or TRBD2 (5 bases each). The CDR3 loop spans 13 amino acids. Germline loops: CDR1 SQVTM, CDR2 ANQGSEA. The V end lost 6 bases, the J end lost 7 bases, and 19 bases lay between the germline ends. CDR3 region: CSVPGPGKLEQYF. The CDR3 nucleotides read TGCAGCGTACCGGGACCGGGAAAACTTGAGCAGTACTTC.

The genes are TRBV28 and TRBJ2-7; D call uncertain. Trimming stripped 2 bases from V and 4 bases from J, with 6 bases between. CDR3 length: 12 residues. Germline V gives CDR1 MDHEN, CDR2 SYDVKM. CDR3 coding DNA: TGTGCCAGCAGTTTAGCCCTTTACGAGCAGTACTTC. Translated, it gives CASSLALYEQYF.

V and J are TRBV5-1 and TRBJ2-3; 13 bases match TRBD2. CDR1 is SGHRS, CDR2 YFSETQ, per germline. The CDR3 consists of 15 residues. The V gene end was trimmed by 4 bases and the J gene end by 2 bases; junction bases not matched to a gene: 1. Here the CDR3 DNA reads TGCGCCAGCAGCGGGACTAGCGGGAACACAGATACGCAGTATTTT. Translating gives CASSGTSGNTDTQYF.

This clone showed up just a few times. CDR3 DNA: TGTGCCAGCAGCGTAGACGGACAGGGCTACAATGAGCAGTTCTTC. Translated, it gives CASSVDGQGYNEQFF. The gene calls are TRBV9 and TRBJ2-1, with 8 bases identical to TRBD1. V lost 0 bases to trimming and J lost 3 bases; unmatched junction nucleotides: 2. Germline V lookup: CDR1 SGDLS, CDR2 YYNGEE. There are 15 residues in the CDR3.

This clone was recorded a few times. V is TRBV7-2 and J is TRBJ2-2, with D uncertain. This CDR3 is built from 11 residues. Looked up from germline, CDR1 is SGHTA and CDR2 is FQGNSA. V was clipped by 1 base and J by 13 bases, with 7 bases between them. In DNA, the CDR3 is TGTGCCAGCAGCTTAGGTGGTGGGCTGTTTTTT. It encodes CASSLGGGLFF.

This CDR3 is CASSTRGWNTEAFF. The CDR3 nucleotides read TGTGCCAGCAGCACCCGGGGTTGGAACACTGAAGCTTTCTTT. V and J are TRBV6-5 and TRBJ1-1; the D is unclear. CDR3 length: 14 residues. CDR1 is MNHEY and CDR2 is SVGAGI in the germline V gene. Trimming took off 6 bases at V and 1 base at J, with 12 bases between the two ends.

This chain joins TRBV2 and TRBJ1-5; D gene uncertain. The CDR3 covers 16 residues. The V gene's germline CDR1 is SNHLY and CDR2 FYNNEI. Trimming left V 0 bases short and J 0 bases short, with 9 bases between. CDR3 region: CASSEAFQNSNQPQHF. CDR3 in DNA: TGTGCCAGCAGTGAAGCATTCCAGAATAGCAATCAGCCCCAGCATTTT. Looking up the rest from reference TRBV2 and TRBJ1-5 gives the full variable domain: EPEVTQTPSHQVTQMGQEVILRCVPISNHLYFYWYRQILGQKVEFLVSFYNNEISEKSEIFDDQFSVERPDGSNFTLKIRSTKLEDSAMYFCASSEAFQNSNQPQHFGDGTRLSIL.

J is TRBJ2-7 and V is TRBV6-5; perhaps TRBD1 as D (5 bases). The CDR3 sequence is 15 residues long. V lost 2 bases and J lost 5, with 16 bases in between. Germline V CDR1 and CDR2: MNHEY, SVGAGI. In DNA form, the CDR3 reads TGTGCCAGCAGTTACCGGTCAGGGCCTTACCACGAGCAGTACTTC. This encodes CASSYRSGPYHEQYF.

J is TRBJ2-7 and V is TRBV4-3; TRBD2 aligns across 8 bases. The CDR3 has 13 amino acids. In germline, CDR1 is LGHNA, CDR2 YSLEER. With 1 base clipped from V and 6 bases from J, the junction kept 2 bases outside the gene matches. CDR3 in amino acids: CASSQVGGGEQYF. The CDR3 nucleotides read TGCGCCAGCAGCCAAGTCGGGGGGGGCGAGCAGTACTTC.

V gene TRBV19 combines with J gene TRBJ2-2; 7 nucleotides line up with TRBD1. The CDR3 extends over 15 amino acids. Germline V gene sequence: CDR1 LNHDA, CDR2 SQIVND (reference sequence). The trim removed 3 bases at V and 4 bases at J, leaving 5 bases unmatched. This CDR3 reads CASSIPDRVTGELFF. The CDR3 bases are TGTGCCAGTAGTATCCCTGACAGGGTCACCGGGGAGCTGTTTTTT. The variable domain in full, completed from reference TRBV19 and TRBJ2-2, reads DGGITQSPKYLFRKEGQNVTLSCEQNLNHDAMYWYRQDPGQGLRLIYYSQIVNDFQKGDIAEGYSVSREKKESFPLTVTSAQKNPTAFYLCASSIPDRVTGELFFGEGSRLTVL.

This chain uses TRBV29-1 with TRBJ1-2, with D possibly matching TRBD1 (5 bases). The CDR3 extends over 14 amino acids. Trimming took off 0 bases at V and 4 bases at J, with 12 bases between the two ends. Germline V gene sequence: CDR1 SQVTM, CDR2 ANQGSEA. The CDR3 nucleotides are TGCAGCGTTGAAGATCTGGGGGTTTTCTATGGCTACACCTTC. It is translated as CSVEDLGVFYGYTF. The full variable domain, with the rest looked up from reference TRBV29-1 and TRBJ1-2, is SAVISQKPSRDICQRGTSLTIQCQVDSQVTMMFWYRQQPGQSLTLIATANQGSEATYESGFVIDKFPISRPNLTFSTLTVSNMSPEDSSIYLCSVEDLGVFYGYTFGSGTRLTVV.